The clone carrying this TCR beta chain was recorded a few times. Its target is unknown. This record belongs to a study of blood T cells in healthy people across ages. The CDR3 consists of 13 residues. Trimming removed 5 bases from V and 0 bases from J, with 7 bases in between. The germline V gene encodes CDR1 MNHEY and CDR2 SMNVEV (reference sequence). Through a sample-barcoded 5' primer and a J-beta primer mix, a second PCR was run for about 6 to 11 cycles. The authors tagged each cDNA molecule using a template-switch adaptor with 12 random nucleotides. TCRdb redid the calling of the 5' RACE reads with MiXCR, one entry per CDR3 protein. The sample records 850,000 to 1,000,000 distinct CDR3 sequences, approximately 50% being singletons. General study findings and limits: With donor CMV status unknown, expanded clonotype changes were possibly confounded.

V gene TRBV27 combines with J gene TRBJ1-2; D gene uncertain. The origin of this receptor is a woman aged 60-75 years in good health. The sequencing sample was made of blood. CDR3 nucleotides: TGTGCCAGCAGTCACCGGTCTAACTATGGCTACACCTTC. This sequence encodes CASSHRSNYGYTF.